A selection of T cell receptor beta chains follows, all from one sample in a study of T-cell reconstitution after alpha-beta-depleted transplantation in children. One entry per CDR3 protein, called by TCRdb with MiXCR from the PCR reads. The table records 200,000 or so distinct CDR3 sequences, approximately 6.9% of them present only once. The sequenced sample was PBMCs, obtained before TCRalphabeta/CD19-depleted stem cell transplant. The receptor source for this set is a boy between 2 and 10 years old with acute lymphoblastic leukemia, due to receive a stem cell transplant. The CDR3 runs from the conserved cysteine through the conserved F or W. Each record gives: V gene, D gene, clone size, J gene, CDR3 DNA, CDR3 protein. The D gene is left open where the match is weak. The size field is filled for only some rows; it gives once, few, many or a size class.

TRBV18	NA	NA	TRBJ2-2	TGTGCCAGCTCACCGCAAGCAGGGAAGGCCGGGGAGCTGTTTTTT	CASSPQAGKAGELFF
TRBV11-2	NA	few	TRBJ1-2	TGTGCCAGCAGCGGCCAGTATTATGGCTACACCTTC	CASSGQYYGYTF
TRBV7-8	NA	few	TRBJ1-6	TGTGCCAGCAGCTTAGAGGGACTCATAAATTCACCCCTCCACTTT	CASSLEGLINSPLHF
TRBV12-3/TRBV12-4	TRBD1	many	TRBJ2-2	TGTGCCAGCAAGGTGGGGCAGGGGGTTTGGAACACCGGGGAGCTGTTTTTT	CASKVGQGVWNTGELFF
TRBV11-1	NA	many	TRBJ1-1	TGTGCCAGCAGCCCCAGGGACGCCACTGAAGCTTTCTTT	CASSPRDATEAFF
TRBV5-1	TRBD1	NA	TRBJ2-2	TGCGCCAGCAGCTTGATACCAGGGGGCCCGACGAACACCGGGGAGCTGTTTTTT	CASSLIPGGPTNTGELFF
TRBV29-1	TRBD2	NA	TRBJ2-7	TGCAGCGTAGGGGACTATTACGAGCAGTACTTC	CSVGDYYEQYF
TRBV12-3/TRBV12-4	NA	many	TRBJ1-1	TGTGCCAGCTGGGGGGCCCTTGATAACACTGAAGCTTTCTTT	CASWGALDNTEAFF
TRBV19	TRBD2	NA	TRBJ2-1	TGTGCCAGTACCCCGCTAGCGGGAGGGCAAGGATCGGGTGAGCAGTTCTTC	CASTPLAGGQGSGEQFF
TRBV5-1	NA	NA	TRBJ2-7	TGCGCCAGCAGCTTGGACCCGCCGTCCGACGAGCAGTACTTC	CASSLDPPSDEQYF
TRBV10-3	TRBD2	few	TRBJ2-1	TGTGCCATCAGTGGGACTAGCGGGATGAGCTCCTACAATGAGCAGTTCTTC	CAISGTSGMSSYNEQFF
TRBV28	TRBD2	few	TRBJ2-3	TGTGCCAGCAGCCCCCTACTAGCGGTGAGCACAGATACGCAGTATTTT	CASSPLLAVSTDTQYF
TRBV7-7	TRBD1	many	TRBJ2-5	TGTGCCAGCACCCTCAGTCCAGGGGGCCAAGAGACCCAGTACTTC	CASTLSPGGQETQYF
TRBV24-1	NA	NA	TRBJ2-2	TGTGCCACCAGTAGGACCGGGGAGCTGTTTTTT	CATSRTGELFF
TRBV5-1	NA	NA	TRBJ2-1	TGCGCCAGCGGGACGGGGGGCCGGTCCCTAAATGAGCAGTTCTTC	CASGTGGRSLNEQFF
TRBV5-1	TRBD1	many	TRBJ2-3	TGCGCCAGCAGCTTGGTTGGGACAGGGGAAGTAGATACGCAGTATTTT	CASSLVGTGEVDTQYF
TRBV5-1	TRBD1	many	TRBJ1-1	TGCGCCAGCAGCTCCGGACAGGTGAATGTGAACACTGAAGCTTTCTTT	CASSSGQVNVNTEAFF
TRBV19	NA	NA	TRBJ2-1	TGTGCCACCCGATCCGGGACTCGGTCCTACAATGAGCAGTTCTTC	CATRSGTRSYNEQFF
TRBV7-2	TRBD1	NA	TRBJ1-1	TGTGCCAGCAGCTTAGCCGGGACAGCCAACACTGAAGCTTTCTTT	CASSLAGTANTEAFF
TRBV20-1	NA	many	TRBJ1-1	TGCAGTGCTAGTGGCGTCCTAGAAGCTTTCTTT	CSASGVLEAFF
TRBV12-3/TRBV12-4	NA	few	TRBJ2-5	TGTGCCAGCAGTTTTAAGACTAGTAAGATGGAGACCCAGTACTTC	CASSFKTSKMETQYF
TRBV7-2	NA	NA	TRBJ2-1	TGTGCCAGCACCAATCTAGGGGGGCGCCTTGCGGGTGAGCAGTTCTTC	CASTNLGGRLAGEQFF
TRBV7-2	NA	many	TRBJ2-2	TGTGCCAGCAGCTTAGCGCGGGGAGGAGCCGGGGAGCTGTTTTTT	CASSLARGGAGELFF
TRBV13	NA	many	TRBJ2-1	TGTGCCAGCAGCTTATCATCCAATGAGCAGTTCTTC	CASSLSSNEQFF
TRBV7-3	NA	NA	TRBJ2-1	TGTGCCAGCAGCTTAACGGGGAGTGGGCAGTTCTTC	CASSLTGSGQFF
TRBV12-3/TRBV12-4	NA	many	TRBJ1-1	TGTGCCATCAACCGGGGGGGAAGGAAAACTGAAGCTTTCTTT	CAINRGGRKTEAFF
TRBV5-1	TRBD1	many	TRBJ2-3	TGCGCCAGTCATCCGGGACAGGGTTTTGAAGATACGCAGTATTTT	CASHPGQGFEDTQYF
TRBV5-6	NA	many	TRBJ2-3	TGTGCCAGCTCCGGGGGCACAGATACGCAGTATTTT	CASSGGTDTQYF
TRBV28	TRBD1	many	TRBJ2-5	TGTGCCAGCCTCCCAGTCGGACAGGGGATCGCCCAGTACTTC	CASLPVGQGIAQYF
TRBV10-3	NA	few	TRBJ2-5	TGTGCCATCAGTGAGTCCGGCGGGACGGGGGAGACCCAGTACTTC	CAISESGGTGETQYF
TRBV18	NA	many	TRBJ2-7	TGTGCCAGCTCACCCCGACAATACGAGCAGTACTTC	CASSPRQYEQYF
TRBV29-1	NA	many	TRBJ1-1	TGCAGCGGTGAGGGACGGAGGGAGAACACTGAAGCTTTCTTT	CSGEGRRENTEAFF
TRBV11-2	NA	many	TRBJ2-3	TGTGCCAGCCGAGACCCCCCAGATACGCAGTATTTT	CASRDPPDTQYF
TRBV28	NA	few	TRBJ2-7	TGTGCCAGCAGTTTATTCGGGGGAATCGAGCAGTACTTC	CASSLFGGIEQYF
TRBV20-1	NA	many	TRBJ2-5	TGCAGTGCTAGAGATACCGGGGTCGGGTCAGAGAACCAGTACTTC	CSARDTGVGSENQYF
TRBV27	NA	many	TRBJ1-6	TGTGCCAGCAGTTTGGGGCGGTCGGCTTCACCCCTCCACTTT	CASSLGRSASPLHF
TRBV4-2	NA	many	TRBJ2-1	TGTGCCAGCAGCCAAGAAGGCCAGGGGTGGAATGAGCAGTTCTTC	CASSQEGQGWNEQFF
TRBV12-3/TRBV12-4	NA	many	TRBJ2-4	TGTGCCAGCAGTTTATCCCGGGTCACCTGGGGCATTCAGTACTTC	CASSLSRVTWGIQYF
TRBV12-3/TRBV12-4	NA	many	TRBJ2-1	TGTGCCAGCAGTTTTGGTCAGGGCGACTTCTCCTACAATGAGCAGTTCTTC	CASSFGQGDFSYNEQFF
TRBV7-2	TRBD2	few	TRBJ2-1	TGTGCCAGCAGCTTAGCGGGGAGCGGGGGGGCCGGGGATGAGCAGTTCTTC	CASSLAGSGGAGDEQFF
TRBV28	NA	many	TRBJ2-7	TGTGCCAGCAGTGTGGTTTTGGCGGGCCACTACGAGCAGTACTTC	CASSVVLAGHYEQYF